This T cell receptor beta chain was recorded in a study of CXCR3-negative and CXCR3-positive naive CD8 T cells. General study points: CXCR3 expression partially decreased after cryopreservation; most assays used fresh PBMCs. Relative to memory CD8+ cells, whose diversity was much lower, both naive subsets had comparably high diversity.

Germline assignment: CDR1 SGHAT and CDR2 FQNNGV. CDR3 length: 17 residues. The authors prepared UMI-labeled TRB cDNA libraries by 5' RACE. TCRdb derives one entry per CDR3 protein from the 5' RACE reads, leaving out DNA. This table lists 100,000 to 150,000 distinct CDR3 sequences. Naive CD8+ T cells displayed a CD45RO-CCR7+CD27+CD95- phenotype. As regards this clonotype: The antigen is not known.

The receptor was derived from a human donor in good health. Some clones in this sample may be carry-over from other donors' samples. The genes are TRBV11-2 and TRBJ2-1; absent DNA, TCRdb's TRBD2 call cannot be checked. The sequenced sample was naive CXCR3- CD8+ T cells from blood. The subset here: CD45RO-CCR7+CD27+CD95- naive CD8+ T cells lacking CXCR3 (TNR3-). CDR3 in amino acids: CASSSREAGLAGKRQFF.